These 30 T cell receptor beta chains came from one sample sequenced in a study of neurological immune-mediated disorders. One entry per CDR3 protein, called by TCRdb with MiXCR from the 5' RACE reads. The sample has approximately 130,000 distinct CDR3 sequences, roughly 3.2% seen once. Sequenced: PBMCs. The receptors were gathered from a woman between 25 and 40 years old with multiple sclerosis.

This clonotype was detected ten times or more. The V and J genes are TRBV13 and TRBJ2-5; 9 bases map to TRBD2. In germline, CDR1 is PRHDT, CDR2 FYEKMQ (reference sequence). V lost 2 bases and J lost 5; bases outside the gene matches: 3. The CDR3 runs to 14 residues. The CDR3 nucleotides are TGTGCCAGCAGCTTAAGCGGGGGGCAGGAGACCCAGTACTTC. Translation gives CASSLSGGQETQYF.

This clonotype has a count of ten or more. This chain connects TRBV15 to TRBJ1-5, with D hard to call. Looked up from germline, CDR1 is LNHNV and CDR2 is YYDKDF (reference sequence). CDR3 length: 15 residues. V was trimmed by 2 bases and J by 0 bases, leaving 8 bases between them. CDR3 sequence reads: CATSRMRDSNQPQHF. The CDR3 DNA reads TGTGCCACCAGCAGAATGCGGGATAGCAATCAGCCCCAGCATTTT.

This clonotype came up many times. The rearrangement joins TRBV14 to TRBJ1-6, with D unresolved. The CDR3 totals 13 residues. Germline values: CDR1 SGHDN, CDR2 FVKESK. The V and J ends lost 4 bases and 7 bases respectively, with 8 bases between them. The CDR3 sequence: CASSRVGNSPLHF. The CDR3, as DNA: TGTGCCAGCAGCCGCGTAGGAAATTCACCCCTCCACTTT.

This clonotype appeared many times. This chain joins TRBV20-1 and TRBJ2-5; 9 nucleotides line up with TRBD1. This CDR3 region has 14 residues. In germline, CDR1 is DFQATT, CDR2 SNEGSKA (reference sequence). V lost 6 bases and J lost 1; bases outside the gene matches: 6. CDR3 DNA sequence: TGCAGTGCCCCGGGACAGGGTTTCCAAGAGACCCAGTACTTC. It codes for CSAPGQGFQETQYF.

The sample holds many counts of this clonotype. This chain joins TRBV25-1 and TRBJ2-3, with D hard to call. V lost 2 bases to trimming and J lost 2 bases, with 2 bases between them. This CDR3 region has 12 residues. CDR1 is MGHDK, CDR2 SYGVNS, per germline. The CDR3 nucleotides read TGTGCCAGCAGTGAAATCACAGATACGCAGTATTTT. Translating it yields CASSEITDTQYF. The full variable domain, completed using reference TRBV25-1 and TRBJ2-3, is EADIYQTPRYLVIGTGKKITLECSQTMGHDKMYWYQQDPGMELHLIHYSYGVNSTEKGDLSSESTVSRIRTEHFPLTLESARPSHTSQYLCASSEITDTQYFGPGTRLTVL.

This clonotype was recorded many times. The genes are TRBV5-1 and TRBJ2-3, with 7 bases aligning to TRBD1. CDR3 length equals 16 residues. The germline gives CDR1 SGHRS, CDR2 YFSETQ. V dropped 0 bases and J dropped 4; count of bases not matched to a gene: 8. DNA for the CDR3: TGCGCCAGCAGCTTGGCGGGTATTCAGGGGGCAGATACGCAGTATTTT. Translation: CASSLAGIQGADTQYF.

This clonotype was seen many times. The V call is TRBV6-9, the J call TRBJ2-1, with 13 nucleotides matching TRBD2. Germline trimming cut 4 bases from V and 0 bases from J; bases unmatched to any gene: 3. Germline values: CDR1 MNHGY, CDR2 SVAAGI. This CDR3 contains 17 residues. CDR3 DNA: TGTGCCAGCAGTTTACTAGCGGGAGGGCCCTCCTACAATGAGCAGTTCTTC. Encoded protein: CASSLLAGGPSYNEQFF.

This clonotype was found many times. This chain joins TRBV7-6 and TRBJ1-6; D perhaps matches TRBD1 (6 bases). This CDR3 has 16 amino acids. Germline CDR1 and CDR2: SGHVS and FNYEAQ. The V end lost 5 bases, the J end lost 4 bases, and 15 bases lay between the germline ends. The CDR3 reads CASSGHQGKYNSPLHF. The CDR3 nucleotides read TGTGCCAGCAGCGGACACCAGGGGAAGTATAATTCACCCCTCCACTTT.

This clonotype was recorded at least ten times. An end of the junction differs from the germline gene, which may be a read error. V and J are TRBV12-3 or TRBV12-4 and TRBJ1-1; no reliable D call. The CDR3 loop spans 13 amino acids. CDR3 bases: TGTGCCAGCAGTTTAACCGGGAACGCTGAAGCTTTCTTT. Its translation is CASSLTGNAEAFF.

This clonotype was observed at least ten times. The CDR3: CASSPGRLGYTF. In nucleotides, the CDR3 is TGTGCCAGCAGTCCCGGCCGGTTGGGCTACACCTTC. The chain uses TRBV6-5 and TRBJ1-2; no firm D call. Deletions cut 5 bases from V and 8 bases from J, with 12 bases between. Germline CDR1 MNHEY, CDR2 SVGAGI. There are 12 residues in the CDR3.

This clonotype was seen ten or more times. The chain recombines TRBV6-5 with TRBJ2-5; D might be TRBD1 (6 bases). CDR3 length equals 15 residues. Germline V gene data show CDR1 as MNHEY and CDR2 as SVGAGI. V was shortened by 0 bases and J by 2 bases, with 10 bases between the two germline ends. The CDR3 reads CASSYSQGRQETQYF. Here the CDR3 DNA reads TGTGCCAGCAGTTACTCACAGGGCCGGCAAGAGACCCAGTACTTC.

This clonotype was observed at least ten times. The V gene is TRBV5-1, the J gene TRBJ2-5; no clear D gene. The V end lost 1 base, the J end lost 5 bases, and 6 bases lay between the germline ends. This CDR3 comprises 12 residues. CDR1 SGHRS and CDR2 YFSETQ come from the germline V gene. The CDR3 nucleotides read TGCGCCAGCAGCTTGAGGTTTGAGACCCAGTACTTC. It yields the protein CASSLRFETQYF.

This clonotype was detected ten times or more. This sequence joins TRBV7-2 and TRBJ2-1; 7 bases are shared with TRBD2. With V trimmed by 4 bases and J by 0 bases, 3 bases remained unmatched. This CDR3 is built from 15 residues. Looked up from germline, CDR1 is SGHTA and CDR2 is FQGNSA. DNA of the CDR3: TGTGCCAGCAGCTCTAGCGGAAACTCCTACAATGAGCAGTTCTTC. Amino acids: CASSSSGNSYNEQFF.

Only a few counts were recorded for this clonotype. The CDR3 does not close with the conserved phenylalanine or tryptophan, likely indicating a read error. The gene calls are TRBV12-3 or TRBV12-4 and TRBJ2-1; D call uncertain. The CDR3 has 11 amino acids. V was shortened by 2 bases and J by 10 bases, with 6 bases between the two germline ends. CDR3 residues: CASSLRTEQFY. CDR3 nucleotide sequence: TGTGCCAGCAGTTTAAGGACGGAGCAGTTCTAC.

This clonotype was found many times. The chain has TRBV5-1 and TRBJ1-2, with 7 bases aligning to TRBD1. CDR1 is SGHRS, CDR2 YFSETQ, per germline. This CDR3 is built from 16 residues. Trimming took 0 bases from V and 6 from J; bases not matched to a gene: 11. CDR3 sequence (DNA): TGCGCCAGCAGCTTGGCCCTTCCGTCAGGGGGGGATGGCTACACCTTC. It translates to CASSLALPSGGDGYTF.

This clonotype has ten or more counts. The gene calls are TRBV10-1 and TRBJ2-2; no firm D call. Germline V gene lookup returns CDR1 WNHNN and CDR2 SYGVQD (reference sequence). The CDR3 contains 15 residues. Trimming shortened V by 3 bases and J by 5 bases, and 13 bases separated the two germline ends. CDR3 in amino acids: CASSESAARTGELFF. In nucleotides, the CDR3 is TGCGCCAGCAGTGAATCGGCGGCGAGGACCGGGGAGCTGTTTTTT.

This clonotype has ten or more counts. The CDR3 coding sequence is TGCGCCAGCAGCCAAGATATGGGCTATGGCTACACCTTC. It is translated as CASSQDMGYGYTF. This chain connects TRBV4-1 to TRBJ1-2, with no clear D. From germline, CDR1 is MGHRA and CDR2 YSYEKL. V lost 0 bases to trimming and J lost 4 bases, with 6 bases between them. The CDR3 has 13 amino acids.

This clonotype has at least ten counts. The chain recombines TRBV20-1 with TRBJ2-6, with TRBD1 matching 8 bases. CDR1 DFQATT and CDR2 SNEGSKA come from the germline V gene (reference sequence). The trim removed 7 bases at V and 0 bases at J, leaving 8 bases unmatched. The CDR3 has 16 amino acids. DNA of the CDR3: TGCAGTGACTCTGGACAGGGCAACTCTGGGGCCAACGTCCTGACTTTC. This encodes CSDSGQGNSGANVLTF.

In this sample, this clonotype turned up many times. The J gene is TRBJ2-5, the V gene TRBV20-1; no clear D gene. The CDR3 spans 14 residues. Germline CDR1 and CDR2: DFQATT and SNEGSKA (reference sequence). V was cut by 2 bases and J by 4 bases, with 14 bases left in between. The CDR3 nucleotides read TGCAGTGCTAGATACCGGATCTTAGGAGAGACCCAGTACTTC. Translating it yields CSARYRILGETQYF.

This clonotype appeared many times. The V and J genes are TRBV7-8 and TRBJ1-5; D perhaps matches TRBD1 (5 bases). This CDR3 has 15 amino acids. CDR1 SGHVS and CDR2 FQNEAQ come from the germline V gene. Deletions cut 3 bases from V and 5 bases from J, with 14 bases between. CDR3 DNA sequence: TGTGCCAGCAGCTTTAGCGGGGCCCCGGATCAGCCCCAGCATTTT. This sequence encodes CASSFSGAPDQPQHF.

This clonotype was recorded many times. The rearrangement uses TRBV29-1 and TRBJ1-1; D perhaps matches TRBD1 (6 bases). The germline V gene encodes CDR1 SQVTM and CDR2 ANQGSEA. V shed 4 bases and J shed 5 bases, with 14 bases lying between them. This CDR3 spans 13 amino acids. The CDR3 DNA is TGCAGCGTTGTCGGCAGAGGGGGAACTGAAGCTTTCTTT. Translating it yields CSVVGRGGTEAFF.

The table lists this clonotype with many counts. The CDR3 is CASSPLYRGRNYEQYF. The DNA of the CDR3 is TGCGCCAGCAGCCCGCTTTACAGGGGGCGCAACTACGAGCAGTACTTC. The rearrangement links TRBV5-1 to TRBJ2-7, with 9 bases aligning to TRBD1. This CDR3 has 16 residues. Germline CDR1 is SGHRS and CDR2 is YFSETQ. With 4 bases clipped from V and 3 bases from J, the junction kept 11 bases outside the gene matches. Using reference TRBV5-1 and TRBJ2-7 for the parts outside the CDR3, the full variable domain is KAGVTQTPRYLIKTRGQQVTLSCSPISGHRSVSWYQQTPGQGLQFLFEYFSETQRNKGNFPGRFSGRQFSNSRSEMNVSTLELGDSALYLCASSPLYRGRNYEQYFGPGTRLTVT.

This clonotype was counted many times. This rearrangement joins TRBV9 to TRBJ2-3; possibly TRBD2 for D (6 bases). Per the germline V gene, CDR1 is SGDLS and CDR2 is YYNGEE. The length of the CDR3 is 14 residues. V was shortened by 4 bases and J by 6 bases, with 15 bases between the two germline ends. The CDR3: CASSTRLVGDTQYF. The CDR3, as DNA: TGTGCCAGCAGCACGAGACTAGTCGGGGATACGCAGTATTTT.

This clonotype was picked up many times. CDR3 amino acids: CASSSIPGRSAFF. As DNA, the CDR3 is TGTGCCAGCAGTTCTATTCCGGGACGATCAGCTTTCTTT. The gene calls are TRBV7-2 and TRBJ1-1, with D possibly being TRBD1 (5 bases). This CDR3 is 13 amino acids long. V dropped 6 bases and J dropped 10 bases, with 18 bases sitting between them. In germline, CDR1 is SGHTA, CDR2 FQGNSA.

This clonotype was observed at least ten times. Relative to the germline gene, one junction end is altered; a read error may explain this. The J gene is TRBJ2-1, the V gene TRBV5-1; D is possibly TRBD1 (6 bases). Looked up from germline, CDR1 is SGHRS and CDR2 is YFSETQ. The CDR3 loop spans 13 amino acids. CDR3 region: CASSLVGTLQGVF. CDR3 DNA: TGCGCCAGCAGCTTGGTCGGGACACTGCAAGGCGTCTTC.

This clonotype was observed many times. This sequence joins TRBV10-3 and TRBJ2-2; the D is unclear. The CDR3 is 13 amino acids. The ends were cut back, 7 bases at V and 2 bases at J, with 8 bases in the middle. Per the germline V gene, CDR1 is ENHRY and CDR2 is SYGVKD. The CDR3 region is CAITAVNTGELFF. The CDR3 DNA is TGTGCCATCACCGCGGTTAACACCGGGGAGCTGTTTTTT.

This clonotype was seen ten or more times. The V call is TRBV7-9, the J call TRBJ1-4, with D uncertain. Germline CDR1 is SEHNR and CDR2 is FQNEAQ (reference sequence). This CDR3 has 14 residues. Trimming cost V 1 base and J 8 bases, with 11 bases left between them. The CDR3 region has the DNA TGTGCCAGCAGCTTAGGAGGCTTCGGAGAAAAACTGTTTTTT. Translation gives CASSLGGFGEKLFF.

This clonotype was counted at least ten times. This rearrangement joins TRBV7-6 to TRBJ2-5; D is unclear. Deletions cut 0 bases from V and 9 bases from J, with 14 bases between. CDR1 SGHVS and CDR2 FNYEAQ come from the germline V gene. The CDR3 length is 14 residues. CDR3 nucleotide sequence: TGTGCCAGCAGCTTAGCGTTGAGCCCTGGGGCCCAGTACTTC. The encoded protein is CASSLALSPGAQYF.

This clonotype was found many times. This rearrangement joins TRBV27 to TRBJ1-1; D is uncertain. The length of the CDR3 is 13 residues. Germline CDR1 MNHEY, CDR2 SMNVEV (reference sequence). V was shortened by 3 bases and J by 4 bases, with 9 bases between the two germline ends. CDR3 region: CASSLRGSTEAFF. The CDR3 nucleotides read TGTGCCAGCAGTTTGAGAGGGAGCACTGAAGCTTTCTTT.

This clonotype was seen repeatedly, ten times or more. The genes are TRBV5-1 and TRBJ2-7; D call uncertain. Germline assignment: CDR1 SGHRS and CDR2 YFSETQ. The V end was cut by 5 bases, the J end by 5 bases, with 8 bases between. The CDR3 contains 11 residues. CDR3 sequence (DNA): TGCGCCAGCAGGGATTCGGACGAGCAGTACTTC. The encoded protein is CASRDSDEQYF.